What follows are 32 T cell receptor beta chains derived from one specimen sequenced in a study of regulatory T cells in long-lasting Graves disease. Both iRepertoire HTBI primers and Arm-PCR of CDR3 regions were used to build the TCR beta libraries. TCRdb redid the calling of the multiplex PCR reads with MiXCR, one entry per CDR3 protein. The data show 400,000 to 450,000 distinct CDR3 sequences, 14% to 15% seen once. The time point here: newly diagnosed GD, antithyroid drugs for less than 3 months. The TCR library was made from RNA extracted from PBMCs. This same sample was also taken into another study, of T cells in Graves' hyperthyroidism and ophthalmopathy.

The sequencing used peripheral blood mononuclear cells (PBMCs), collected at new diagnosis, from a patient treated with antithyroid drugs. The receptors were gathered from a woman younger than 45 with Graves disease.

Notes on this clonotype: A much larger clone lies one base from this, so it may be a read error. The rearrangement joins TRBV10-3 to TRBJ2-5; D is unclear. CDR1 is ENHRY, CDR2 SYGVKD, per germline. The CDR3 sequence is 15 residues long. V dropped 7 bases and J dropped 1 base, with 16 bases sitting between them. The CDR3 coding sequence is TGTGCCATCAAAAGGGCTAGAGGCATCCAAGAGACCCAGTACTTC. Translation gives CAIKRARGIQETQYF.

The sample holds many counts of this clonotype. This chain joins TRBV6-2 or TRBV6-3 and TRBJ2-7; D possibly corresponds to TRBD1 (5 bases). The CDR3 contains 14 residues. Between the trimmed V and J ends, which lost 6 bases and 1 base, there was a span of 13 bases. Germline lookup yields CDR1 MNHEY and CDR2 SVGEGT. DNA of the CDR3: TGTGCCAGCAGCCTACAGGCTTATTCCTACGAGCAGTACTTC. Translated, it gives CASSLQAYSYEQYF.

This clonotype was seen ten or more times. V and J are TRBV12-3 or TRBV12-4 and TRBJ2-1, with D tentatively TRBD1 (6 bases). Trimming removed 5 bases from V and 3 bases from J, with 14 bases in between. The CDR3 runs 15 residues. The CDR3 sequence is CASSPGQGGYNEQFF. As DNA, the CDR3 is TGTGCCAGCAGTCCGGGACAAGGCGGCTACAATGAGCAGTTCTTC.

This clonotype was counted only a few times. Its ends do not fully match the called genes, so a read error is possible. The J gene is TRBJ2-2, the V gene TRBV5-1, with D maybe TRBD2 (6 bases). The germline CDR1 and CDR2 sequences are SGHRS and YFSETQ. This CDR3 has 16 amino acids. CDR3 region: CASSLLAGPVTGVLFF. The CDR3 region has the DNA TGCGCCAGCAGCTTACTCGCGGGGCCCGTGACCGGGGTGCTGTTTTTT.

This clonotype occurred many times. The V gene is TRBV27, the J gene TRBJ2-7; 8 bases fit TRBD1. Germline loops: CDR1 MNHEY, CDR2 SMNVEV (reference sequence). Trimming at V came to 0 bases and at J to 2 bases, leaving 9 bases not matched to a gene. CDR3 length equals 17 residues. CDR3 loop: CASSLSIMAGGAYEQYF. The CDR3 DNA reads as TGTGCCAGCAGTTTATCGATAATGGCAGGGGGCGCCTACGAGCAGTACTTC.

In its sample, this clonotype was seen a few times. The chain employs TRBV20-1 and TRBJ1-1; D may be TRBD1 (6 bases). Germline V lookup: CDR1 DFQATT, CDR2 SNEGSKA (reference sequence). The CDR3 is 12 residues long. V lost 6 bases to trimming and J lost 4 bases, with 12 bases between them. DNA of the CDR3: TGCAGTGCCGCGACAGGTACCACTGAAGCTTTCTTT. This encodes CSAATGTTEAFF.

This clonotype came up many times. J is TRBJ2-7 and V is TRBV24-1; 7 nucleotides agree with TRBD2. This CDR3 is 15 amino acids long. CDR1 and CDR2 (germline): KGHDR, SFDVKD. J lost 3 bases, V lost 3 bases, and 7 bases had no gene match. The CDR3 DNA reads as TGTGCCACCAGTGATGGGGGGGTGGGGCGCTACGAGCAGTACTTC. Protein sequence: CATSDGGVGRYEQYF.

With respect to this clonotype: Possible read error: a much larger clone is one base away. The chain links TRBV2 to TRBJ1-2; no clear D. This CDR3 contains 13 residues. The germline V gene has CDR1 SNHLY and CDR2 FYNNEI. This CDR3 reads CTSSEEQTYGYTF. The CDR3 bases are TGTACCAGCAGTGAAGAGCAGACCTATGGCTACACCTTC.

This clonotype was picked up many times. This chain joins TRBV15 and TRBJ1-1; D might be TRBD1 (5 bases). V was clipped by 1 base and J by 0 bases, with 18 bases between them. The germline V gene has CDR1 LNHNV and CDR2 YYDKDF (reference sequence). The CDR3 sequence is 18 residues long. In DNA, the CDR3 is TGTGCCACCAGCAGAGGGATGGGGCAGGTAGGAATGAACACTGAAGCTTTCTTT. Its protein is CATSRGMGQVGMNTEAFF.

This clonotype was observed at least ten times. Its ends do not fully match the called genes, so a read error is possible. V gene TRBV11-2 combines with J gene TRBJ2-7; 9 bases align to TRBD2. Germline values: CDR1 SGHAT, CDR2 FQNNGV. This CDR3 is 13 amino acids long. CDR3 sequence (DNA): TGTGCCAGCAGTTTAGCGGGAGTCTACGAGCAGTACTTC. Its translation is CASSLAGVYEQYF.

Ten or more counts support this clonotype. The genes are TRBV7-8 and TRBJ2-6; D may be TRBD1 or TRBD2 (5 bases each). CDR1 and CDR2 from the germline V gene are SGHVS and FQNEAQ. V was clipped by 4 bases and J by 0 bases, with 19 bases between them. The CDR3 runs 19 residues. CDR3 sequence: CASSSTVGRKFSGANVLTF. CDR3 coding DNA: TGTGCCAGCAGCTCCACGGTGGGACGGAAGTTCTCTGGGGCCAACGTCCTGACTTTC.

The V call is TRBV19, the J call TRBJ2-1; TRBD1 might be the D (5 bases). Trimming pared 5 bases from V and 3 bases from J, leaving 8 bases between. The CDR3 loop spans 13 amino acids. Germline V CDR1 and CDR2: LNHDA, SQIVND (reference sequence). The CDR3 nucleotides are TGTGCCAGTAGTTTCCAGGGCTACAATGAGCAGTTCTTC. Translated: CASSFQGYNEQFF.

J is TRBJ2-3 and V is TRBV24-1; the match to TRBD2 covers 12 bases. Trimming took 7 bases from V and 6 from J; bases not matched to a gene: 7. CDR1 and CDR2 from the germline V gene are KGHDR and SFDVKD. This CDR3 is built from 15 residues. CDR3 sequence reads: CATRSSGRAPDTQYF. CDR3 coding DNA: TGTGCCACCAGATCTAGCGGGAGGGCCCCGGATACGCAGTATTTT.

Ten or more counts support this clonotype. The chain couples TRBV12-3 or TRBV12-4 to TRBJ2-5, with D uncertain. CDR3 size: 13 residues. V lost 2 bases to trimming and J lost 5 bases, with 9 bases between them. The CDR3 here is CASSLRVRETQYF. CDR3 DNA sequence: TGTGCCAGCAGTTTAAGAGTGAGGGAGACCCAGTACTTC.

This clonotype was seen many times. V is TRBV11-2 and J is TRBJ2-1; 7 bases are a match to TRBD2. The CDR3 spans 15 residues. Germline CDR1 reads SGHAT; CDR2 reads FQNNGV. V gave up 0 bases and J gave up 7 bases; unmatched junction bases: 6. The CDR3, as DNA: TGTGCCAGCAGCTTAGAGGTGGGAGGGCCAAATGAGCAGTTCTTC. Translated, it gives CASSLEVGGPNEQFF. The variable domain in full, with the rest retrieved from reference TRBV11-2 and TRBJ2-1, is EAGVAQSPRYKIIEKRQSVAFWCNPISGHATLYWYQQILGQGPKLLIQFQNNGVVDDSQLPKDRFSAERLKGVDSTLKIQPAKLEDSAVYLCASSLEVGGPNEQFFGPGTRLTVL.

The chain recombines TRBV4-2 with TRBJ1-1; maybe TRBD1 (6 bases). The CDR3 has 13 amino acids. Looked up from germline, CDR1 is LGHNA and CDR2 is YNFKEQ. The ends were cut back, 4 bases at V and 6 bases at J, with 12 bases in the middle. The CDR3 DNA reads as TGTGCCAGCAGCCGAAGAGGGGGGGCTGAAGCTTTCTTT. It encodes CASSRRGGAEAFF.

V gene TRBV5-1 combines with J gene TRBJ2-7; TRBD1 or TRBD2 may be the D gene (6 bases each). The CDR3 extends over 14 amino acids. The V end was cut by 4 bases, the J end by 5 bases, with 16 bases between. In germline, CDR1 is SGHRS, CDR2 YFSETQ. The CDR3: CASSEGYGGHEQYF. As DNA, the CDR3 is TGCGCCAGCAGCGAGGGCTACGGGGGCCACGAGCAGTACTTC.

This clonotype showed up many times. The genes are TRBV12-5 and TRBJ2-1; 11 nucleotides line up with TRBD2. The CDR3 is 16 residues long. Germline V gene data show CDR1 as LGHNT and CDR2 as FRNRAP. V shed 5 bases, J shed 9 bases, and the junction held 12 bases outside the gene matches. CDR3: CASGPWTSGPKGEQFF. The CDR3 nucleotides are TGTGCTAGTGGTCCCTGGACTAGCGGGCCTAAGGGTGAGCAGTTCTTC.

This clonotype has just a few counts. The gene calls are TRBV4-1 and TRBJ2-1; TRBD2 agrees at 11 bases. CDR1 and CDR2 (germline): MGHRA, YSYEKL. V lost 3 bases and J lost 7; bases outside the gene matches: 5. This CDR3 is built from 15 residues. The CDR3 loop reads CASSHIIAGGNEQFF. CDR3 sequence (DNA): TGCGCCAGCAGCCACATAATAGCGGGAGGGAATGAGCAGTTCTTC.

The J gene is TRBJ2-1, the V gene TRBV7-2; 13 bases line up with TRBD2. Germline lookup yields CDR1 SGHTA and CDR2 FQGNSA. The CDR3 is 14 amino acids. The ends lost 10 bases at V and 7 bases at J; junction bases unmatched: 7. The chain's CDR3 is CATQLAGGPNEQFF. In DNA, the CDR3 is TGTGCCACGCAACTAGCGGGAGGGCCTAATGAGCAGTTCTTC.

This clonotype was recorded a few times. The chain combines TRBV20-1 with TRBJ1-2; the D is unclear. There are 13 residues in the CDR3. CDR1 and CDR2 (germline): DFQATT, SNEGSKA (reference sequence). The V gene lost 5 bases and the J gene lost 4 bases, with 14 bases spanning the gap. CDR3 in DNA: TGCAGTGCTCTTATCTGGACGGCCTATGGCTACACCTTC. It yields the protein CSALIWTAYGYTF.

In its sample, this clonotype was seen a few times. Since the CDR3 does not end with the conserved phenylalanine or tryptophan, this likely comes from a read error. The genes are TRBV28 and TRBJ2-7; the D is unclear. V was trimmed by 6 bases and J by 3 bases, leaving 12 bases between them. The CDR3 length is 13 residues. From germline, CDR1 is MDHEN and CDR2 SYDVKM. CDR3 residues: CASSRWSIYEQYL. CDR3 coding DNA: TGTGCCAGCAGCCGTTGGTCCATCTACGAGCAGTACCTC.

This chain uses TRBV20-1 with TRBJ2-3, with 11 bases fitting TRBD2. The CDR3 contains 13 residues. Germline-derived CDR1 and CDR2 are DFQATT and SNEGSKA (reference sequence). The chain's CDR3 is CRSTSGKSDTQYF. Written as DNA, the CDR3 is TGCAGGTCGACTAGCGGGAAGTCAGATACGCAGTATTTT.

In regard to this clonotype: Relative to the germline gene, one junction end is altered; a read error may explain this. The chain recombines TRBV27 with TRBJ2-1; D is unresolved. CDR1 MNHEY and CDR2 SMNVEV come from the germline V gene (reference sequence). The CDR3 has 14 amino acids. The CDR3, as DNA: TGTGCCACCAGTGATTTGGGATCCTACAATGAGCAGTTCTTC. The encoded protein is CATSDLGSYNEQFF.

This clonotype has at least ten counts. The V call is TRBV29-1, the J call TRBJ1-1; D ambiguous. This CDR3 is 12 amino acids long. Trimming left V 3 bases short and J 0 bases short, with 5 bases between. Germline CDR1 reads SQVTM; CDR2 reads ANQGSEA. For the CDR3, the DNA is TGCAGCGTTGAGATCCTGAACACTGAAGCTTTCTTT. Its translation is CSVEILNTEAFF.

This clonotype has just a few counts. This chain links TRBV10-2 with TRBJ1-3; 8 bases align to TRBD1. The CDR3 runs to 16 residues. Germline CDR1 and CDR2: WSHSY and SAAADI. V lost 5 bases to trimming and J lost 0 bases; unmatched junction nucleotides: 6. This CDR3 reads CASSPGGASSGNTIYF. DNA for the CDR3: TGCGCCAGCAGTCCAGGGGGCGCGAGCTCTGGAAACACCATATATTTT.

Regarding this clonotype: The germline gene is not matched at one end of the junction; a read error may be the cause. The V and J genes are TRBV27 and TRBJ2-1; D remains ambiguous. This CDR3 is built from 15 residues. The germline V gene encodes CDR1 MNHEY and CDR2 SMNVEV (reference sequence). The CDR3 nucleotides read TGTGCCAGCACTTTAGACGCCCGCTCCTACAATGAGCAGTTCTTC. It specifies CASTLDARSYNEQFF.

This clonotype was found a few times. This sequence joins TRBV10-3 and TRBJ2-1; D is possibly TRBD2 (6 bases). The ends were cut back, 10 bases at V and 8 bases at J, with 21 bases in the middle. The length of the CDR3 is 14 residues. Germline V gene sequence: CDR1 ENHRY, CDR2 SYGVKD. The CDR3 is CATRGAGTRDEQFF. The CDR3, as DNA: TGTGCCACCAGAGGGGCGGGGACGAGGGATGAGCAGTTCTTC.

This chain connects TRBV6-9 to TRBJ2-5; 9 nucleotides agree with TRBD2. V shed 3 bases and J 3 bases; nucleotides not matched to a gene: 5. The CDR3 runs to 15 residues. Germline lookup yields CDR1 MNHGY and CDR2 SVAAGI. CDR3 sequence (DNA): TGTGCCAGCAGTTACAGAGCGGGGGGAGAAGAGACCCAGTACTTC. Amino acids: CASSYRAGGEETQYF.

About this clonotype: Just one base apart from a much larger clone, this may be a read error. This sequence joins TRBV28 and TRBJ1-1; D is uncertain. The CDR3 consists of 14 residues. Germline V gene sequence: CDR1 MDHEN, CDR2 SYDVKM. V was pared by 3 bases and J by 1 base, with 9 bases between. The CDR3 nucleotides read TGTGCCAGCAGTTTCCCAGCCCAGAACACTGAAGCTTTCTTT. Translating it yields CASSFPAQNTEAFF.

Concerning this clonotype: A much larger clone differs from this one at a single base, so this may be a read error. This chain links TRBV30 with TRBJ2-1; no clear D. Germline assignment: CDR1 GTSNPN and CDR2 SVGIG (reference sequence). Deletions cut 1 base from V and 5 bases from J, with 3 bases between. The CDR3 has 11 amino acids. The CDR3 sequence: CAWSGNNEQFF. CDR3 in DNA: TGTGCCTGGAGTGGGAACAATGAGCAGTTCTTC. Full variable domain (missing parts from reference TRBV30 and TRBJ2-1): SQTIHQWPATLVQPVGSPLSLECTVEGTSNPNLYWYRQAAGRGLQLLFYSVGIGQISSEVPQNLSASRPQDRQFILSSKKLLLSDSGFYLCAWSGNNEQFFGPGTRLTVL.

This clonotype was recorded at least ten times. The J gene is TRBJ2-5, the V gene TRBV18; the D gene is possibly TRBD1 (5 bases). This CDR3 contains 13 residues. V was cut by 3 bases and J by 5 bases, with 10 bases left in between. The germline V gene has CDR1 KGHSH and CDR2 LQKENI. CDR3 bases: TGTGCCAGCTCACCTGGACATCGCGAGACCCAGTACTTC. Translating it yields CASSPGHRETQYF.